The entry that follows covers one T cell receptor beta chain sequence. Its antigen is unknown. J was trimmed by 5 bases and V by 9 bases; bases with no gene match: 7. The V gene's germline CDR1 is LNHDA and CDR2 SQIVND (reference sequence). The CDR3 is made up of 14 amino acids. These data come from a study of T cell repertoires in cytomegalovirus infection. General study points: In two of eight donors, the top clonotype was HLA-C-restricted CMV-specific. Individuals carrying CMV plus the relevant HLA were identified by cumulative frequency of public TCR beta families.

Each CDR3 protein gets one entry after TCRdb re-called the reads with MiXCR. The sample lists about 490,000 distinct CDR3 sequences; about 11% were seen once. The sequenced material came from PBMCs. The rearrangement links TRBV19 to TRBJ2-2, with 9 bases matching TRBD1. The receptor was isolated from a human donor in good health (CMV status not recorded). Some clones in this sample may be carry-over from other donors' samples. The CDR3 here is CASRTGAVTGELFF. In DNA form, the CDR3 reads TGTGCCAGCCGGACAGGGGCGGTAACCGGGGAGCTGTTTTTT. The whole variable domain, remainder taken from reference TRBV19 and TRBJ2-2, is DGGITQSPKYLFRKEGQNVTLSCEQNLNHDAMYWYRQDPGQGLRLIYYSQIVNDFQKGDIAEGYSVSREKKESFPLTVTSAQKNPTAFYLCASRTGAVTGELFFGEGSRLTVL.